This TCR beta chain was observed in a study of regulatory T cells in long-lasting Graves disease (dated by TCRdb to the early 2020s). Turning to the overall study: Persistent Graves' disease was defined as persistently positive TSH receptor autoantibodies together with antithyroid drug treatment for over 5 years. The study was conducted in China and was registered as a clinical trial. A total of around 33 samples underwent TCR sequencing, from around 13 patients with persistent Graves' disease and 20 or so patients with newly diagnosed Graves' disease. Persistent Graves' disease patients were compared with newly diagnosed Graves' disease patients by peripheral blood TCR sequencing and RNA sequencing. Antithyroid drugs had been taken for 8.5 to 12 years on average by persistent Graves' disease patients in the clinical cohort.

Beyond this particular receptor, the publication reports: TRBV28, TRBJ1-2 and TRBJ2-5 were preferentially used in persistent disease, while TRBV20-1 and TRBJ2-1 were favored in newly diagnosed disease. The small sample size was acknowledged by the authors as a limitation that may reduce accuracy. Persistent patients shared more public clonotypes among themselves (around 3,000) than newly diagnosed patients did (about 970). Peripheral blood alone was examined, since thyroid tissue, which constituted the primary lesion, could not be accessed. Sequencing and analysis were restricted to the TCR beta chain. Compared with newly diagnosed patients, persistent Graves' disease patients had lower TCR Shannon entropy and fewer highly expanded clones, which suggests clonal expansion.

CDR1 and CDR2, per the germline V gene, are ENHRY and SYGVKD. The cysteine opens and the phenylalanine closes a CDR3 of 15 amino acids. Only the CDR3 part of the read is kept: 45 bases, read in frame from the first base. Trimming accounts for 7 bases at V and 2 bases at J, while the number of junction bases matched to no gene is 5. In the paper's terms, the time point label means: persistent/refractory GD, antithyroid drugs over 5 years with positive TRAb. RNA was extracted from PBMCs in TRIzol for both TCR sequencing and RNA sequencing. The diagnosis of Graves' disease followed American Thyroid Association guidelines. Recruitment of patients was carried out at an endocrinology department in Xi'an, China. Each patient gave about 8.1 milliliters of peripheral blood, collected in an EDTA anticoagulant tube. Ficoll Paque Plus density gradient separation was used to isolate PBMCs, and no further T cell sorting was done. RNA quality was checked with an Agilent 2100 Bioanalyzer and agarose gel, and concentration with a NanoDrop 2000.

As for this clonotype: Its antigen remains undetermined. Base-call qualities are not available, and no considerably larger clone is one nucleotide away.

The method behind the library was multiplex PCR. Sequenced on an Illumina HiSeq 4000. To build TCR beta libraries, CDR3 regions were amplified by Arm-PCR using iRepertoire HTBI primers. Gel purification was performed on PCR products prior to sequencing. The original pipeline was this. A total of around 66 TRBV and 14 TRBJ segments were identified across samples and were used for gene usage analysis of CDR3 amino acid clonotypes. Filtered high-quality paired reads were merged into contigs using COPE and FqMerger. BLAST was used to align contigs to the IMGT TRBV, TRBD and TRBJ reference genes, and CDR3 was defined following IMGT. Any clonotype with a frequency above 0.1% was classified as a highly expanded clone. Shannon entropy served as the measure of repertoire diversity, while the Gini coefficient captured V-J evenness. A clonotype was considered public if more than one individual shared it. Using fastp trimming at Q25 and MiXCR clonotype assembly, TCRdb reanalyzed the public sequencing data and kept in-frame beta chains. Rows merge per CDR3 protein into single entries with the most common DNA and genes. The authors' filters were not applied to this entry. The table for this sample lists 700,000 or so distinct CDR3 sequences; about 32% of them were counted only once. The top ten clones comprise 35% to 55% of the sample.

This sequence was found in a female donor with Graves disease. Recombination joined TRBV10-3 with TRBJ2-3; 11 bases in the middle match TRBD1. The sequencing here drew on peripheral blood mononuclear cells (PBMCs), taken when the disease was refractory, from a patient treated with antithyroid drugs. This receptor has the CDR3 CAITRDRGITDTQYF. The sequenced DNA: TGTGCCATCACCCGGGACAGGGGGATCACAGATACGCAGTATTTT.